This TCR beta chain was documented in a study of T cells in Graves' hyperthyroidism and ophthalmopathy. CDR3 length: 15 amino acids. V was trimmed by 2 bases and J by 3 bases, leaving 11 bases between them. CDR1 is KGHSH and CDR2 is LQKENI in the germline V gene. Patients between 18 and 65 years old had hyperthyroidism, newly diagnosed and lasting under 2 months. Preceding any ophthalmopathy symptoms, the blood sample dates from first hyperthyroidism diagnosis. This sample holds PBMCs from 8 to 10 ml fresh peripheral blood. TCR beta CDR3 regions were amplified from RNA. Primed by the HTBI set, a first-round RT-PCR was run on the TCR CDR3. TCRdb reanalysed the multiplex PCR reads using MiXCR and keeps one entry per CDR3 protein. The data contain about 380,000 distinct CDR3 sequences, roughly 13% of them seen just once; the ten biggest clones take up around 21%.

The chain is built from TRBV18 and TRBJ2-1; either TRBD1 or TRBD2 may fit D (5 bases each). The sample was blood. The sequence was collected from a man aged 30 to 39 with Graves' hyperthyroidism that later progressed to Graves' ophthalmopathy. CDR3 nucleotides: TGTGCCAGCTCACCAGAGGGGCCCGTCTACAATGAGCAGTTCTTC. Protein sequence: CASSPEGPVYNEQFF.